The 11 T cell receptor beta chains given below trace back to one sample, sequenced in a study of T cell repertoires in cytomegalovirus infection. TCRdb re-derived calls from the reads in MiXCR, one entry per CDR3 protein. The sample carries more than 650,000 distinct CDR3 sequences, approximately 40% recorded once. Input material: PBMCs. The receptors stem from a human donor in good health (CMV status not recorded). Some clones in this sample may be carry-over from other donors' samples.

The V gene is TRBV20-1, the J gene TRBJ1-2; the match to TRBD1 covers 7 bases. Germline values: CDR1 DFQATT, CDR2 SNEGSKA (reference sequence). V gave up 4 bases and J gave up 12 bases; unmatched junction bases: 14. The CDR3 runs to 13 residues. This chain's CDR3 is CSAIPTGLGGHTF. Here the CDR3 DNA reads TGCAGTGCTATCCCGACAGGGTTGGGAGGCCACACCTTC.

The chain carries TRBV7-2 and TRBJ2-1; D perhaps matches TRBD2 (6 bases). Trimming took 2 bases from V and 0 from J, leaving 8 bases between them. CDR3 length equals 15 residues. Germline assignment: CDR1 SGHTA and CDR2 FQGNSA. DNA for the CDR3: TGTGCCAGCAGCTTAATGCGGGGCTCCTACAATGAGCAGTTCTTC. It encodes CASSLMRGSYNEQFF. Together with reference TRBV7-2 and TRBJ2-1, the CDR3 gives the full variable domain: GAGVSQSPSNKVTEKGKDVELRCDPISGHTALYWYRQSLGQGLEFLIYFQGNSAPDKSGLPSDRFSAERTGGSVSTLTIQRTQQEDSAVYLCASSLMRGSYNEQFFGPGTRLTVL.

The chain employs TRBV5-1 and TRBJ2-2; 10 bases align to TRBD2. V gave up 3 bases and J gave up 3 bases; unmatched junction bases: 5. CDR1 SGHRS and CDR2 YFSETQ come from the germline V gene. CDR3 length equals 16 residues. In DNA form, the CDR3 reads TGCGCCAGCAGCTCCACCGGGACTAGCGACACCGGGGAGCTGTTTTTT. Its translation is CASSSTGTSDTGELFF.

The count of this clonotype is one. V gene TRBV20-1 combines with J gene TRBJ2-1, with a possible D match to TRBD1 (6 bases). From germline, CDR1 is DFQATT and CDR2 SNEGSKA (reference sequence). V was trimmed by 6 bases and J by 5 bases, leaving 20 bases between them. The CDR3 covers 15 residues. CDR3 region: CSAWGPKVSDNEQFF. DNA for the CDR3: TGCAGTGCCTGGGGGCCCAAGGTCTCGGACAATGAGCAGTTCTTC.

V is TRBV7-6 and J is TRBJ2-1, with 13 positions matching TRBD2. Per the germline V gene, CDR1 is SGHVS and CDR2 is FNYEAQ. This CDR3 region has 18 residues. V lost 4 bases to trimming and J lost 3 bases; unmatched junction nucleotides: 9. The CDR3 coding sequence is TGTGCCAGCAGCTCACGGACTAGCGGGAGCCCCAGCTACAATGAGCAGTTCTTC. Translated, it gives CASSSRTSGSPSYNEQFF.

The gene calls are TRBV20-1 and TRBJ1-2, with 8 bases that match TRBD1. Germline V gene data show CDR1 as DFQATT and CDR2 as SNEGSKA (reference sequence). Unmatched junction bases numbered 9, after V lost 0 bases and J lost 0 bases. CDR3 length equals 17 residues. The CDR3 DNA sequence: TGCAGTGCTAGAGACTGGGACAGGAGAATTGCTAACTATGGCTACACCTTC. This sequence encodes CSARDWDRRIANYGYTF.

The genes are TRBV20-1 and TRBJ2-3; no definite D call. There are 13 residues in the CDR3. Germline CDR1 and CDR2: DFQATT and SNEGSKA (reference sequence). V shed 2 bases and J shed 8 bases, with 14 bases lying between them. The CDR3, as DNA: TGCAGTGCTAGACTCACTGTCTCGAGTACGCAGTATTTT. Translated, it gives CSARLTVSSTQYF.

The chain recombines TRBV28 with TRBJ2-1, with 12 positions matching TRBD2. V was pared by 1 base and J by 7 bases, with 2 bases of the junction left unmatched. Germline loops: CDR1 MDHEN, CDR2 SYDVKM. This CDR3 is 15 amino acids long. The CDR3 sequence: CASSLSGLAGNEQFF. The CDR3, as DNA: TGTGCCAGCAGTTTATCCGGACTAGCGGGGAATGAGCAGTTCTTC.

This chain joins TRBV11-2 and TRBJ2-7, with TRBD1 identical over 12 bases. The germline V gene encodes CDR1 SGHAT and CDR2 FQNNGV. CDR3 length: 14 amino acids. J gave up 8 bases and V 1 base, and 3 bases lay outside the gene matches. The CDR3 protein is CASSLVGQGAKQYF. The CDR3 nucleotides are TGTGCCAGCAGCTTAGTGGGACAGGGGGCCAAGCAGTACTTC.

CDR3 nucleotides: TGTGCCAGCAGTTTTTTGCCCTCCGGCAGGGACGAGCAGTACTTC. This encodes CASSFLPSGRDEQYF. This sequence joins TRBV27 and TRBJ2-7; weak D call: TRBD1 (5 bases). Germline V lookup: CDR1 MNHEY, CDR2 SMNVEV (reference sequence). V was pared by 3 bases and J by 5 bases, with 17 bases between. The CDR3 has 15 amino acids.

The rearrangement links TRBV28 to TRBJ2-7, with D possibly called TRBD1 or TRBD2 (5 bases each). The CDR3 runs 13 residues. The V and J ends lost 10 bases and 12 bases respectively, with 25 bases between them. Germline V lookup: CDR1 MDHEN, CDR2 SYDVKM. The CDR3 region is CATLTPGRRDGYF. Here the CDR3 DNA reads TGTGCCACCCTGACCCCGGGACGGCGAGACGGGTACTTC. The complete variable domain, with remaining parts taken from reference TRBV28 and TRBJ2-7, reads DVKVTQSSRYLVKRTGEKVFLECVQDMDHENMFWYRQDPGLGLRLIYFSYDVKMKEKGDIPEGYSVSREKKERFSLILESASTNQTSMYLCATLTPGRRDGYFGPGTRLTVT.